The 10 T cell receptor beta chains listed next were all sequenced from one sample in a study of cytomegalovirus exposure and HLA in healthy donors. Both 60 Vbeta primers and 13 Jbeta primers went into the PCR. TCRdb keeps only in-frame clones here, not all; method: immunoSEQ multiplex PCR. The sample records about 200,000 clones, 79% being singletons. Sequenced input: PBMCs. These receptors all come from a man over 45 in good health and CMV-seronegative.

The chain carries TRBV28 and TRBJ2-1; 10 bases are shared with TRBD1. CDR3 length: 16 residues. With 6 bases clipped from V and 10 bases from J, the junction kept 15 bases outside the gene matches. Looked up from germline, CDR1 is MDHEN and CDR2 is SYDVKM. This CDR3 reads CASRYPGTGAVGEQFF. In nucleotides, the CDR3 is TGTGCCAGCAGATATCCCGGGACAGGGGCGGTAGGAGAGCAGTTCTTC.

The genes are TRBV7-2 and TRBJ1-6, with 7 bases aligning to TRBD1. V dropped 5 bases and J dropped 4; count of bases not matched to a gene: 2. CDR3 size: 14 residues. Germline V gene data show CDR1 as SGHTA and CDR2 as FQGNSA. The CDR3 region has the DNA TGTGCCAGCAGCCCGGGACAGTATAATTCACCCCTCCACTTT. Translation: CASSPGQYNSPLHF.

This rearrangement joins TRBV10-3 to TRBJ2-7; 8 bases align to TRBD1. The V and J ends lost 11 bases and 2 bases, in that order; junction bases with no gene match: 8. The CDR3 totals 13 residues. The germline V gene has CDR1 ENHRY and CDR2 SYGVKD. In nucleotides, the CDR3 is TGTGCCGCCGGGACAGGTTTTACCTACGAGCAGTACTTC. Translation gives CAAGTGFTYEQYF.

There are a few counts of this clone. CDR3 amino acids: CASSQFRQAGGGNYEQYF. DNA for the CDR3: TGTGCCAGCAGCCAATTCAGACAAGCGGGAGGCGGCAACTACGAGCAGTACTTC. The chain recombines TRBV14 with TRBJ2-7, with TRBD2 identical over 9 bases. Germline V gene lookup returns CDR1 SGHDN and CDR2 FVKESK. V trimming: 2 bases; J trimming: 3 bases; junction bases outside the gene matches: 14. The CDR3 is 18 residues long.

CDR3 sequence (DNA): TGCGCCAGCAGTCAGGACAGGGGGCTTGGGAATGAGCAGTTCTTC. As protein: CASSQDRGLGNEQFF. The chain couples TRBV5-1 to TRBJ2-1; TRBD1 matches 11 bases. Trimming took 5 bases from V and 7 from J; bases not matched to a gene: 8. CDR1 and CDR2 from the germline V gene are SGHRS and YFSETQ. The CDR3 contains 15 residues.

This sequence joins TRBV27 and TRBJ1-5; tentatively, D is TRBD1 (6 bases). Germline CDR1 reads MNHEY; CDR2 reads SMNVEV (reference sequence). The V end was cut by 2 bases, the J end by 7 bases, with 9 bases between. This CDR3 has 13 amino acids. In DNA, the CDR3 is TGTGCCAGCAGTTTAAACAGGGCGCAGCCCCAGCATTTT. It translates to CASSLNRAQPQHF.

A few counts support this clone. At one of its ends the junction is not consistent with the germline gene, which may arise from a read error. This chain uses TRBV29-1 with TRBJ2-5; maybe TRBD1 (7 bases). CDR3 size: 14 residues. CDR1 and CDR2 from the germline V gene are SQVTM and ANQGSEA. The chain's CDR3 is CSVPQGGDQETQYF. For the CDR3, the DNA is TGCAGCGTCCCCCAGGGGGGAGACCAGGAGACCCAGTACTTC.

This clone has a handful of counts. This chain links TRBV4-1 with TRBJ2-3; 13 bases map to TRBD2. The germline gives CDR1 MGHRA, CDR2 YSYEKL. The CDR3 totals 15 residues. V trimming: 5 bases; J trimming: 4 bases; junction bases outside the gene matches: 3. The CDR3 nucleotides read TGCGCCAGCAGCGGACTAGCGGGAGCTTCAGATACGCAGTATTTT. It codes for CASSGLAGASDTQYF.

This clone was counted once. This chain joins TRBV25-1 and TRBJ2-7, with 15 bases lining up with TRBD2. This CDR3 contains 16 residues. V dropped 6 bases and J dropped 6; count of bases not matched to a gene: 9. From germline, CDR1 is MGHDK and CDR2 SYGVNS. The CDR3 loop is CASRMGLAGGVGEQYF. CDR3 nucleotide sequence: TGTGCCAGCAGGATGGGACTAGCGGGAGGAGTCGGCGAGCAGTACTTC.

The CDR3 DNA follows: TGTGCCAGTAGTATAGATCTTGGGGAGGAGTACGAGCAGTACTTC. This encodes CASSIDLGEEYEQYF. V is TRBV19 and J is TRBJ2-7, with D perhaps matching TRBD2 (6 bases). Trimming pared 0 bases from V and 4 bases from J, leaving 13 bases between. The CDR3 loop spans 15 amino acids. From germline, CDR1 is LNHDA and CDR2 SQIVND (reference sequence).